What follows are 2 T cell receptor beta chains derived from one specimen sequenced in a study of blood T cell repertoires in COVID-19 (dated by TCRdb to the early 2020s). Libraries were made using the immunoSEQ multiplex PCR assay. TCRdb stores this immuneACCESS table with in-frame sequences only. Part of the clones is absent; in the studies checked, under half of the shortfall reflects unresolved V genes, and no reason is known for the rest. This sample has some 170,000 clones in its table, and roughly 86% of those were observed once. 1.5% to 2% of the sample is in the top ten clones. Sequencing used peripheral blood. Receptors were obtained from a woman aged 45-59 years with acute or convalescent COVID-19.

V and J are TRBV19 and TRBJ1-3; 7 bases match TRBD1. Germline loops: CDR1 LNHDA, CDR2 SQIVND (reference sequence). CDR3 length: 16 residues. Losses at the gene ends were 5 bases for V and 4 bases for J; bases not matched to a gene: 11. The CDR3 is CASSPYRGEDGNTIYF. The CDR3 nucleotides are TGTGCCAGTAGTCCGTACAGGGGTGAGGACGGAAACACCATATATTTT.

The V gene is TRBV7-8, the J gene TRBJ1-1; D gene uncertain. Trimming took 0 bases from V and 8 from J, leaving 13 bases between them. The germline gives CDR1 SGHVS, CDR2 FQNEAQ. The CDR3 spans 14 residues. As DNA, the CDR3 is TGTGCCAGCAGCTTAGCGTCAGGTTATGGCGAAGCTTTCTTT. Encoded protein: CASSLASGYGEAFF. The full variable domain, rest sourced from reference TRBV7-8 and TRBJ1-1, is GAGVSQSPRYKVAKRGQDVALRCDPISGHVSLFWYQQALGQGPEFLTYFQNEAQLDKSGLPSDRFFAERPEGSVSTLKIQRTQQEDSAVYLCASSLASGYGEAFFGQGTRLTVV.